The rows below give T cell receptor beta chains drawn from one sample of a study of regulatory T cells in long-lasting Graves disease. One entry per CDR3 protein results from TCRdb running MiXCR on the multiplex PCR reads. The table shows about 660,000 distinct CDR3 sequences, with approximately 31% occurring only once. The sequenced sample was peripheral blood mononuclear cells (PBMCs), obtained when the disease was refractory, from a patient treated with antithyroid drugs. The receptors come from a female donor with Graves disease. Each CDR3 is given with its conserved first and last residue. A D gene is named only where the DNA matches it firmly. For some rows the clone size is stated as once, few or many, or as a class when expanded; others skip it.

j_gene: TRBJ1-1
abundance: many
v_gene: TRBV27
d_gene: NA
CDR3nt: TGTGCCAGCAGTTTATCGGACAGAACCCAGATGAACACTGAAGCTTTCTTT
CDR3aa: CASSLSDRTQMNTEAFF

j_gene: TRBJ1-5
abundance: many
v_gene: TRBV2
d_gene: NA
CDR3nt: TGTGCCAGCAGTGAAGATGTTCAGGATTACCAGCCCCAGCATTTT
CDR3aa: CASSEDVQDYQPQHF

j_gene: TRBJ2-7
abundance: NA
v_gene: TRBV19
d_gene: TRBD1
CDR3nt: TGTGCCAGTAGTTGGTCAGGGGGCAACAACGAGCAGTACTTC
CDR3aa: CASSWSGGNNEQYF

j_gene: TRBJ2-5
abundance: many
v_gene: TRBV2
d_gene: NA
CDR3nt: TGTGCCAGCAGTCCCCGAGGGGGGGGCTCAGAGACCCAGTACTTC
CDR3aa: CASSPRGGGSETQYF

j_gene: TRBJ2-2
abundance: NA
v_gene: TRBV11-3
d_gene: TRBD1
CDR3nt: TGTGCCAGCAGCCTAGCTCAGGGGGCCGGGGAGCTGTTTTTT
CDR3aa: CASSLAQGAGELFF

j_gene: TRBJ1-5
abundance: many
v_gene: TRBV2
d_gene: NA
CDR3nt: TGTGCCAGCAACGTGACCCCCAATCAGCCCCAGCATTTT
CDR3aa: CASNVTPNQPQHF

j_gene: TRBJ2-7
abundance: NA
v_gene: TRBV19
d_gene: NA
CDR3nt: TGTGCCAGCCAAGGTGGTCCCTACTACGAGCAGTACTTC
CDR3aa: CASQGGPYYEQYF

j_gene: TRBJ1-6
abundance: few
v_gene: TRBV27
d_gene: TRBD1
CDR3nt: TGTGCCAGCAGTTTTGACAGGGACGCGAATTCACCCCTCCACTTT
CDR3aa: CASSFDRDANSPLHF

j_gene: TRBJ1-1
abundance: many
v_gene: TRBV27
d_gene: NA
CDR3nt: TGTGCCAGCAGTTTAGGAGGGATTCGCACTGAAGCTTTCTTT
CDR3aa: CASSLGGIRTEAFF

j_gene: TRBJ1-5
abundance: NA
v_gene: TRBV6-1
d_gene: NA
CDR3nt: TGTGCCAGCAGTGTCGGAGATCAGCCCCAGCATTTT
CDR3aa: CASSVGDQPQHF

j_gene: TRBJ2-2
abundance: NA
v_gene: TRBV6-4
d_gene: TRBD1
CDR3nt: TGTGCCAGCAGTTTCCCTGGACAGGGTGGCAACACCGGGGAGCTGTTTTTT
CDR3aa: CASSFPGQGGNTGELFF

j_gene: TRBJ1-2
abundance: few
v_gene: TRBV6-1
d_gene: NA
CDR3nt: TGTGCCAGCAGATGGAGGACTGCGAGCTATGGCTACACCTTC
CDR3aa: CASRWRTASYGYTF

j_gene: TRBJ1-1
abundance: few
v_gene: TRBV15
d_gene: TRBD1
CDR3nt: TGTGCCACCAGCAGCCCGCACAGGGGATTTACTGAAGCTTTCTTT
CDR3aa: CATSSPHRGFTEAFF

j_gene: TRBJ1-2
abundance: NA
v_gene: TRBV6-2/TRBV6-3
d_gene: NA
CDR3nt: TGTGCCAGCAGTTATCGGCGGAGTCTCTATGGCTACACCTTC
CDR3aa: CASSYRRSLYGYTF

j_gene: TRBJ2-2
abundance: few
v_gene: TRBV12-3/TRBV12-4
d_gene: NA
CDR3nt: TGTGCCAGCAGTGCCTCACAGGGTTATGCCGGGGAGCTGTTTTTT
CDR3aa: CASSASQGYAGELFF

j_gene: TRBJ2-7
abundance: NA
v_gene: TRBV28
d_gene: NA
CDR3nt: TGTGCCAGCAGTACAGGGTTGGGAGAGACCCGGTACTTC
CDR3aa: CASSTGLGETRYF

j_gene: TRBJ2-3
abundance: NA
v_gene: TRBV7-6
d_gene: TRBD2
CDR3nt: TGTGCCAGCAGCTCCCCACTCGGGTACAGCGGGACGTCTGACCATGGTACGGATACGCAGTATTTT
CDR3aa: CASSSPLGYSGTSDHGTDTQYF

j_gene: TRBJ1-2
abundance: NA
v_gene: TRBV29-1
d_gene: TRBD1
CDR3nt: TGCAGCGTTGAGCGGGACAGGGTGTATGGCTACACCTTC
CDR3aa: CSVERDRVYGYTF

j_gene: TRBJ1-1
abundance: NA
v_gene: TRBV20-1
d_gene: TRBD1
CDR3nt: TGCAGTGCACGGACAGGGGGTCTGGGCACTGAAGCTTTCTTT
CDR3aa: CSARTGGLGTEAFF

j_gene: TRBJ2-1
abundance: NA
v_gene: TRBV11-2
d_gene: TRBD2
CDR3nt: TGTGCCAGCAGCGTTAGCGGGAACAATGAGCAGTTCTTC
CDR3aa: CASSVSGNNEQFF